The 14 T cell receptor beta chains below come from one sample, sequenced in a study of blood T cells in healthy people across ages. Through a sample-barcoded 5' primer and a J-beta primer mix, a second PCR was run for about 6 to 12 cycles. Each CDR3 protein gets one entry after TCRdb re-called the 5' RACE reads with MiXCR. The top ten clones hold about 6.3% of a sample with about 1.4 million distinct CDR3 sequences, almost 60% of them seen once. Sequencing input: blood. These receptor sequences come from a man between 18 and 29 years old in good health.

The chain couples TRBV12-3 or TRBV12-4 to TRBJ2-7, with no clear D. The CDR3 loop spans 14 amino acids. Trimming pared 2 bases from V and 9 bases from J, leaving 17 bases between. The CDR3 loop is CASSLFPRPASQYF. The DNA for the CDR3 is TGTGCCAGCAGTTTATTCCCCAGACCCGCCTCGCAGTACTTC.

The V gene is TRBV20-1, the J gene TRBJ2-3; TRBD2 agrees at 8 bases. Trimming at V came to 1 base and at J to 4 bases, leaving 4 bases not matched to a gene. Germline V gene lookup returns CDR1 DFQATT and CDR2 SNEGSKA (reference sequence). The CDR3 has 14 residues. CDR3: CSARAGGGSDTQYF. The CDR3 bases are TGCAGTGCTAGAGCGGGAGGGGGATCAGATACGCAGTATTTT.

The CDR3 nucleotides are TGCGCCAGCAGCCCCGGGGGGGGTTATAGCAATCAGCCCCAGCATTTT. Translating gives CASSPGGGYSNQPQHF. J is TRBJ1-5 and V is TRBV4-1; tentative D call: TRBD1 (5 bases). CDR1 and CDR2 from the germline V gene are MGHRA and YSYEKL. This CDR3 spans 16 amino acids. Trimming left V 4 bases short and J 0 bases short, with 13 bases between.

This clonotype was counted only a few times. This rearrangement joins TRBV7-9 to TRBJ1-4, with a tentative D call TRBD1 (5 bases). The CDR3 contains 14 residues. The V end lost 5 bases, the J end lost 5 bases, and 12 bases lay between the germline ends. Germline values: CDR1 SEHNR, CDR2 FQNEAQ (reference sequence). CDR3 loop: CASSPGTVNEKLFF. CDR3 sequence (DNA): TGTGCCAGCAGCCCCGGGACGGTGAATGAAAAACTGTTTTTT.

The chain recombines TRBV20-1 with TRBJ2-5, with 11 positions matching TRBD1. The junction had 6 bases not matched to a gene; V was cut back by 5 bases and J by 1 base. CDR1 is DFQATT, CDR2 SNEGSKA, per germline (reference sequence). The CDR3 length is 15 residues. For the CDR3, the DNA is TGCAGTGCTCCAGGACAGGGGGCGGTCCAAGAGACCCAGTACTTC. This sequence encodes CSAPGQGAVQETQYF.

The chain combines TRBV27 with TRBJ1-1, with 7 bases that match TRBD1. V shed 4 bases and J 6 bases; nucleotides not matched to a gene: 8. This CDR3 is 14 amino acids long. The germline CDR1 and CDR2 sequences are MNHEY and SMNVEV (reference sequence). The DNA of the CDR3 is TGTGCCAGCAGTTCGCGGACAGGTCTCGCTGAAGCTTTCTTT. Translating gives CASSSRTGLAEAFF.

Only a few counts were recorded for this clonotype. The genes are TRBV15 and TRBJ1-5; D is perhaps TRBD1 (5 bases). Per germline, CDR1 LNHNV and CDR2 YYDKDF (reference sequence). V was clipped by 0 bases and J by 4 bases, with 10 bases between them. The length of the CDR3 is 15 residues. CDR3: CATSRDHGGNQPQHF. The CDR3 DNA reads TGTGCCACCAGCAGAGATCACGGGGGGAATCAGCCCCAGCATTTT.

This sequence joins TRBV11-1 and TRBJ2-7, with no clear D. CDR1 and CDR2 from the germline V gene are SGHAT and FQDESV (reference sequence). Trimming removed 5 bases from V and 6 bases from J, with 14 bases in between. The CDR3 has 13 residues. For the CDR3, the DNA is TGTGCCAGCAGCCCCCGGGCTCCCCTCGAGCAGTACTTC. Its translation: CASSPRAPLEQYF.

The chain joins TRBV6-1 to TRBJ1-2; D unresolved. The germline V and J ends were trimmed by 5 bases and 7 bases, with 17 bases remaining between them. Per germline, CDR1 MNHNS and CDR2 SASEGT. This CDR3 comprises 14 residues. For the CDR3, the DNA is TGTGCCAGCAGTCCCCTCTTGGCATCTATTGGCTACACCTTC. It is translated as CASSPLLASIGYTF.

This clonotype was observed at least ten times. The rearrangement joins TRBV29-1 to TRBJ2-2; D possibly matches TRBD1 or TRBD2 (5 bases each). CDR1 SQVTM and CDR2 ANQGSEA come from the germline V gene. The CDR3 sequence is 15 residues long. V was pared by 7 bases and J by 3 bases, with 18 bases between. The CDR3 reads CSAQRGSRDTGELFF. The CDR3 coding sequence is TGCAGCGCCCAGAGGGGCTCCCGGGACACCGGGGAGCTGTTTTTT.

V usage is TRBV20-1 and J usage is TRBJ2-7; a possible D gene is TRBD1 (5 bases). CDR1 DFQATT and CDR2 SNEGSKA come from the germline V gene (reference sequence). The CDR3 length is 15 residues. V lost 1 base, J lost 0 bases, and 13 bases lay in between. CDR3 nucleotides: TGCAGTGCTAGAGTTGGGGCCCTGAGCTCCTACGAGCAGTACTTC. Amino acid sequence: CSARVGALSSYEQYF.

This chain connects TRBV15 to TRBJ2-1; 11 bases fit TRBD2. This CDR3 has 17 amino acids. J gave up 5 bases and V 5 bases, and 11 bases lay outside the gene matches. CDR1 and CDR2 from the germline V gene are LNHNV and YYDKDF (reference sequence). CDR3 sequence (DNA): TGTGCCACCAGCCTTATAGCGGGGGGGCCATTTCACAATGAGCAGTTCTTC. It encodes CATSLIAGGPFHNEQFF.

The chain combines TRBV12-3 or TRBV12-4 with TRBJ2-2; 14 nucleotides agree with TRBD2. This CDR3 comprises 21 residues. V was pared by 4 bases and J by 4 bases, with 17 bases of the junction left unmatched. Here the CDR3 DNA reads TGTGCCAGCAGTTCTCTCATCCGACTAGCGGGAGGGCCAATTCGCACCGGGGAGCTGTTTTTT. This gives the protein CASSSLIRLAGGPIRTGELFF.

A note on this clonotype: This may be a read error, as it is one base from a much larger clone. V and J are TRBV11-2 and TRBJ1-2; D is uncertain. This CDR3 is 12 amino acids long. V lost 4 bases, J lost 7 bases, and 10 bases lay in between. Germline assignment: CDR1 SGHAT and CDR2 FQNNGV. In nucleotides, the CDR3 is TGTGCCAGCAGCTCAATAGACGGTGGCTACACCTTC. Encoded protein: CASSSIDGGYTF. Filled out from reference TRBV11-2 and TRBJ1-2, the complete variable domain reads EAGVAQSPRYKIIEKRQSVAFWCNPISGHATLYWYQQILGQGPKLLIQFQNNGVVDDSQLPKDRFSAERLKGVDSTLKIQPAKLEDSAVYLCASSSIDGGYTFGSGTRLTVV.